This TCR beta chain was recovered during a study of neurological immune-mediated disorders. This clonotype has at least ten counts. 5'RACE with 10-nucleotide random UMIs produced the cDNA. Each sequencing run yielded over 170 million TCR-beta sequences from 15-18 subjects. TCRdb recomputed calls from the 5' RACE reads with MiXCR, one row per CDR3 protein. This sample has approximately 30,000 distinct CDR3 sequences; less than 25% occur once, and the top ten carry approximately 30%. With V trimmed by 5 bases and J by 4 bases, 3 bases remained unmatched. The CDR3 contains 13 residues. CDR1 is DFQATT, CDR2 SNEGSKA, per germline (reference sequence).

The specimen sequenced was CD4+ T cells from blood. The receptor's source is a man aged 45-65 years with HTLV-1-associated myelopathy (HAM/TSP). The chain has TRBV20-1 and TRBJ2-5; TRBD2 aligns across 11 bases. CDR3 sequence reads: CSALAGGPETQYF. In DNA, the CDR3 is TGCAGTGCTCTAGCGGGAGGCCCAGAGACCCAGTACTTC.